These 21 T cell receptor beta chains originate from one sample sequenced in a study of blood T cells in healthy people across ages. Sample-barcoded 5' priming and a J-beta primer mix drove a second PCR of roughly 6 to 12 cycles. Each CDR3 protein is one row after TCRdb ran MiXCR on the 5' RACE reads. The data show about 1.4 million distinct CDR3 sequences, approximately 60% seen once. The sequencing sample was made of blood. The source of these receptors is a man between 18 and 29 years old in good health.

The chain links TRBV10-3 to TRBJ2-3, with 10 bases lining up with TRBD2. The germline V gene has CDR1 ENHRY and CDR2 SYGVKD. The CDR3 length is 16 residues. Trimming removed 0 bases from V and 3 bases from J; junction bases left unmatched: 3. CDR3 nucleotides: TGTGCCATCAGTGAGTCGAGCGGGGGGGGTACAGATACGCAGTATTTT. Amino acid sequence: CAISESSGGGTDTQYF.

This rearrangement joins TRBV5-1 to TRBJ1-4; 7 positions match TRBD1. CDR3 length equals 15 residues. J lost 1 base, V lost 3 bases, and 3 bases had no gene match. CDR1 is SGHRS, CDR2 YFSETQ, per germline. The CDR3 sequence: CASSSQGGTNEKLFF. In nucleotides, the CDR3 is TGCGCCAGCAGCTCGCAGGGGGGAACTAATGAAAAACTGTTTTTT.

This clonotype was counted between two and nine times. The rearrangement uses TRBV20-1 and TRBJ2-3; TRBD2 matches at 8 bases. This CDR3 is 17 amino acids long. Trimming removed 3 bases from V and 3 bases from J; junction bases left unmatched: 14. Looked up from germline, CDR1 is DFQATT and CDR2 is SNEGSKA (reference sequence). DNA for the CDR3: TGCAGTGCTAGTAAAGTATACGGGACTAGTGAGACAGATACGCAGTATTTT. It specifies CSASKVYGTSETDTQYF.

The chain links TRBV7-6 to TRBJ2-1, with TRBD1 identical over 10 bases. The ends lost 3 bases at V and 8 bases at J; junction bases unmatched: 4. Germline V gene lookup returns CDR1 SGHVS and CDR2 FNYEAQ. The CDR3 is made up of 14 amino acids. DNA of the CDR3: TGTGCCAGCAGCTTCGGGACAGGGGATCATGAGCAGTTCTTC. This gives the protein CASSFGTGDHEQFF.

This chain links TRBV21-1 with TRBJ1-2; the table's D call, TRBD1, has no DNA check behind it. TRBV21-1 is a known pseudogene. CDR3 size: 15 residues. CDR3 in amino acids: CASSKTGSASRGYTF. DNA for the CDR3: TGTGCCAGCAGCAAAACAGGGAGCGCCTCGAGAGGCTACACCTTC.

This clonotype was seen a single time. The V gene is TRBV27, the J gene TRBJ2-1; D perhaps matches TRBD1 (5 bases). CDR1 and CDR2 (germline): MNHEY, SMNVEV (reference sequence). The CDR3 totals 14 residues. With 7 bases removed from V and 8 bases from J, the gap between germline ends came to 18 bases. The CDR3 nucleotides read TGTGCCAGCACCCCCCAGGGTTCCCCCGATGAGCAGTTCTTC. Its translation: CASTPQGSPDEQFF.

V and J are TRBV2 and TRBJ2-7, with a possible D match to TRBD2 (6 bases). The germline V gene encodes CDR1 SNHLY and CDR2 FYNNEI. The germline V and J ends were trimmed by 4 bases and 3 bases, with 19 bases remaining between them. The CDR3 extends over 16 amino acids. CDR3 nucleotide sequence: TGTGCCAGCAGTGTAGAGGGACTCACCCCGGTCTACGAGCAGTACTTC. It yields the protein CASSVEGLTPVYEQYF.

This clonotype was observed a single time. The rearrangement joins TRBV3-1 to TRBJ1-2; maybe TRBD1 (5 bases). This CDR3 comprises 16 residues. V lost 0 bases to trimming and J lost 8 bases, with 19 bases between them. Germline V gene data show CDR1 as LGHDT and CDR2 as YNNKEL (reference sequence). In DNA, the CDR3 is TGTGCCAGCAGCCAAGACCGGAGGGGCAGACCCATAGGCTACACCTTC. Amino acids: CASSQDRRGRPIGYTF.

The chain couples TRBV12-3 or TRBV12-4 to TRBJ1-2; D not resolved. Trimming stripped 5 bases from V and 6 bases from J, with 7 bases between. The CDR3 is 11 amino acids. In DNA, the CDR3 is TGTGCCAGCAGTCACCGACATGGCTACACCTTC. Translation gives CASSHRHGYTF.

The rearrangement uses TRBV4-3 and TRBJ1-1, with a possible D match to TRBD1 (5 bases). This CDR3 contains 18 residues. Per the germline V gene, CDR1 is LGHNA and CDR2 is YSLEER. Trimming took 6 bases from V and 0 from J, leaving 23 bases between them. The CDR3: CASRNPGPAGSLNTEAFF. In DNA form, the CDR3 reads TGCGCCAGCAGGAACCCGGGACCTGCAGGGTCTTTGAACACTGAAGCTTTCTTT.

This clonotype appeared a single time. The rearrangement joins TRBV20-1 to TRBJ2-7; a weak D match, TRBD2 (6 bases). CDR3 length: 14 residues. Germline V lookup: CDR1 DFQATT, CDR2 SNEGSKA (reference sequence). V was trimmed by 3 bases and J by 2 bases, leaving 14 bases between them. CDR3 residues: CSASSQRATYEQYF. CDR3 bases: TGCAGTGCTAGTAGCCAGCGGGCAACCTACGAGCAGTACTTC.

This clonotype has only one observation. The CDR3 bases are TGTGCCAGCAGTCCAGCGGGGAACTACTACGAGCAGTACTTC. It codes for CASSPAGNYYEQYF. J is TRBJ2-7 and V is TRBV6-2 or TRBV6-3; TRBD2 matches at 7 bases. After removal of 5 bases from V and 3 bases from J, the junction contained 7 bases not matched to a gene. CDR3 size: 14 residues. Germline V gene data show CDR1 as MNHEY and CDR2 as SVGEGT.

The chain links TRBV27 to TRBJ2-1, with TRBD1 matching 9 bases. The CDR3 sequence is 14 residues long. Per the germline V gene, CDR1 is MNHEY and CDR2 is SMNVEV (reference sequence). V was pared by 8 bases and J by 4 bases, with 6 bases of the junction left unmatched. The CDR3 is CASARQGGYNEQFF. CDR3 coding DNA: TGTGCCAGCGCACGACAGGGGGGGTACAATGAGCAGTTCTTC.

This clonotype turned up a few times. The genes are TRBV27 and TRBJ2-1, with 7 bases that match TRBD1. Germline CDR1 reads MNHEY; CDR2 reads SMNVEV (reference sequence). V was clipped by 10 bases and J by 8 bases; unmatched bases: 17. The length of the CDR3 is 15 residues. Written as DNA, the CDR3 is TGTGCCACCCGAGGACAGGCGGACCCGACCTATGAGCAGTTCTTC. This codes for CATRGQADPTYEQFF.

Only a few counts were recorded for this clonotype. The rearrangement joins TRBV15 to TRBJ2-1; D unclear. Germline V CDR1 and CDR2: LNHNV, YYDKDF (reference sequence). The V and J ends lost 7 bases and 6 bases respectively, with 25 bases between them. The CDR3 is made up of 17 amino acids. The DNA of the CDR3 is TGTGCCACCATGAGAGAGCTCTACACGGAAGGTAGCAATGAGCAGTTCTTC. It is translated as CATMRELYTEGSNEQFF.

This clonotype was seen a few times. This chain uses TRBV29-1 with TRBJ2-3, with D possibly TRBD2 on 7 matching bases. Germline V gene sequence: CDR1 SQVTM, CDR2 ANQGSEA. The CDR3 has 13 amino acids. The V gene lost 8 bases and the J gene lost 5 bases, with 17 bases spanning the gap. In DNA, the CDR3 is TGCAGCTATCCGGGGGGCCAGGTAGATACGCAGTATTTT. This gives the protein CSYPGGQVDTQYF.

This clonotype was seen just once. The V gene is TRBV5-6, the J gene TRBJ1-1, with 8 bases lining up with TRBD1. V trimming: 1 base; J trimming: 11 bases; junction bases outside the gene matches: 7. From germline, CDR1 is SGHDT and CDR2 YYEEEE. This CDR3 contains 13 residues. CDR3 DNA sequence: TGTGCCAGCAGCTTGCAGGGGGCAGGTTCGGCTTTCTTT. Protein product: CASSLQGAGSAFF.

This clonotype was seen a few times. The junction and the germline gene differ at one end; a read error may be behind it. The chain joins TRBV4-3 to TRBJ2-2; 8 bases agree with TRBD1. CDR3 length equals 18 residues. Germline-derived CDR1 and CDR2 are LGHNA and YSLEER. In nucleotides, the CDR3 is TGCGCCAGTAGCCAAGAATCCAGGACAGGGTATCTCACCGGGGAGCTGTTTTTT. This codes for CASSQESRTGYLTGELFF.

The chain joins TRBV5-5 to TRBJ2-2; tentatively, D is TRBD1 or TRBD2 (6 bases each). In germline, CDR1 is SGHKS, CDR2 YYEKEE (reference sequence). V was clipped by 0 bases and J by 1 base, with 10 bases between them. There are 16 residues in the CDR3. CDR3 sequence (DNA): TGTGCCAGCAGCTTGGGGGGGGCCCGGAACACCGGGGAGCTGTTTTTT. Translated, it gives CASSLGGARNTGELFF.

The chain couples TRBV4-1 to TRBJ2-1, with 7 bases that match TRBD2. CDR3 length: 16 amino acids. With V trimmed by 1 base and J by 9 bases, 12 bases remained unmatched. Germline CDR1 and CDR2: MGHRA and YSYEKL. The CDR3 loop reads CASSQGAASGLGEQFF. The DNA for the CDR3 is TGCGCCAGCAGCCAAGGGGCGGCTAGCGGCTTAGGTGAGCAGTTCTTC.

The CDR3 here is CASSLAPGQGKDGYTF. For the CDR3, the DNA is TGTGCCAGCAGCTTAGCGCCGGGGCAGGGAAAGGATGGCTACACCTTC. The chain carries TRBV7-2 and TRBJ1-2, with a tentative D call TRBD1 (5 bases). With 0 bases removed from V and 6 bases from J, the gap between germline ends came to 17 bases. This CDR3 is built from 16 residues. Germline values: CDR1 SGHTA, CDR2 FQGNSA.